This T cell receptor (beta chain) was profiled in a study of sequential checkpoint blockade in melanoma. Whole-study results and caveats: Rising tumor T-cell fraction and clonality meant about 30 times likelier benefit.

The protocol was immunoSEQ multiplex PCR, while the TCRdb copy is restricted to in-frame clones and leaves out a portion. This repertoire shows around 6,000 clones, roughly 26% found once; its top ten account for 9.8%. Stated treatment: randomized to nivolumab then ipilimumab (arm A) or the reverse (arm B). Patients had received no earlier DNA-damaging chemotherapy. Within the sample, this clone is medium-sized (0.01 to 0.1%). Its antigen is still unknown. The receptor was derived from a human donor with melanoma. The source material was tumor tissue (inferred from file names), sampled from a patient given nivolumab and ipilimumab in sequence.

The CDR3 protein is CASSLSPTGNTEAFF. CDR3 DNA: TGTGCCAGCAGCTTAAGTCCTACAGGGAACACTGAAGCTTTCTTT. The rearrangement joins TRBV11-3 to TRBJ1-1; D might be TRBD1 (5 bases). Germline loops: CDR1 SGHNT, CDR2 YENEEA. With 2 bases removed from V and 1 base from J, the gap between germline ends came to 11 bases. This CDR3 is 15 amino acids long. Complete variable domain (other parts from reference TRBV11-3 and TRBJ1-1): EAGVVQSPRYKIIEKKQPVAFWCNPISGHNTLYWYLQNLGQGPELLIRYENEEAVDDSQLPKDRFSAERLKGVDSTLKIQPAELGDSAVYLCASSLSPTGNTEAFFGQGTRLTVV.